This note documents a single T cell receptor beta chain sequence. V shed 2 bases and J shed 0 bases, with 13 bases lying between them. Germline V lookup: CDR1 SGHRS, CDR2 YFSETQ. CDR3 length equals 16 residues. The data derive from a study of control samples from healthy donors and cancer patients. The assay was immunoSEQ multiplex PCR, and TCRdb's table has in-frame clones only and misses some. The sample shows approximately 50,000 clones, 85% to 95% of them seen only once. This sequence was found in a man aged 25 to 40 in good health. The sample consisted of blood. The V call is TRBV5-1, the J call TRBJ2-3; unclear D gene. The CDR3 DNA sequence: TGCGCCAGCAGCTTTCTTCCAGGATCTAGCACAGATACGCAGTATTTT. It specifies CASSFLPGSSTDTQYF. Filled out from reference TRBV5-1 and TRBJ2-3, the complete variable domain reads KAGVTQTPRYLIKTRGQQVTLSCSPISGHRSVSWYQQTPGQGLQFLFEYFSETQRNKGNFPGRFSGRQFSNSRSEMNVSTLELGDSALYLCASSFLPGSSTDTQYFGPGTRLTVL.